The source of this TCR beta chain is a study of T cell repertoires in cytomegalovirus infection. Findings and limits, study-wide: The study identified carriers of CMV plus the relevant HLA from cumulative public TCR beta family frequency. Dominating the ex vivo response were HLA-C-restricted CMV-specific TCR beta clonotypes.

TCRdb passed the reads through MiXCR, listing each CDR3 protein once. The sample comprises approximately 500,000 distinct CDR3 sequences, 11% of which are singletons, and about 10% rests with the top ten. CDR3 size: 15 residues. The V and J ends lost 6 bases and 0 bases respectively, with 12 bases between them. CDR1 is SGHTA and CDR2 is FQGTGA in the germline V gene. Concerning this clonotype: Its target is not known.

Sample: PBMCs. V and J are TRBV7-3 and TRBJ2-1; D perhaps matches TRBD2 (6 bases). This clonotype was sampled from a human donor in good health (CMV status not recorded). Some clones in this sample may be carry-over from other donors' samples. CDR3 DNA: TGTGCCAGCAGTTTGGGGACTGACTCCTACAATGAGCAGTTCTTC. As protein: CASSLGTDSYNEQFF.